These T cell receptor beta chains were read from a single sample in a study of cytomegalovirus exposure and HLA in healthy donors. Sequencing used immunoSEQ multiplex PCR; TCRdb keeps in-frame clones, though not all of them. The sample includes more than 85,000 clones, just under 70% of them seen just once. Sequencing was done on a sample of PBMCs. The receptors come from a woman aged 50 to 65 in good health and CMV-seropositive. The CDR3 runs from the conserved cysteine through the conserved F or W. The order of the fields is V gene, D gene, clone size, J gene, CDR3 DNA, CDR3 protein. D genes are given only for firm matches. Rows give clone size only sometimes, using once, few, many, or a class for an expanded clone.

TRBV5-5	NA	few	TRBJ1-5	TGTGCCAGCAGCCCTTACGGGGTGAGAGGCAATCAGCCCCAGCATTTT	CASSPYGVRGNQPQHF
TRBV7-6	NA	NA	TRBJ2-3	TGTGCCAGCAGCCGCGACTTCCTCCCCACAGATACGCAGTATTTT	CASSRDFLPTDTQYF
TRBV30	TRBD2	few	TRBJ2-1	TGTGCCTGGGGGATGGGACTAGCGATCGATGAGCAGTTCTTC	CAWGMGLAIDEQFF
TRBV5-4	NA	NA	TRBJ1-6	TGTGCCAGCAGCTTGGATCTCGGGGGGTTCAATTCACCCCTCCACTTT	CASSLDLGGFNSPLHF
TRBV23-1	NA	few	TRBJ2-4	TGCGCCAGCAGTCAATCAGCGAACATTCAGTACTTC	CASSQSANIQYF
TRBV2	TRBD2	once	TRBJ2-2	TGTGCCAGCCGGGGGGGGGACTACACCGGGGAGCTGTTTTTT	CASRGGDYTGELFF
TRBV6-5	TRBD1	NA	TRBJ1-1	TGTGCCAGCAGTTACCCTAGGGACAGGGTGCCTGAAGCTTTCTTT	CASSYPRDRVPEAFF
TRBV29-1	NA	NA	TRBJ2-7	TGCAGCGCTCACGGTCGAGGGGGCTACGAGCAGTACTTC	CSAHGRGGYEQYF
TRBV9	NA	few	TRBJ2-1	TGTGCCAGCAGCGTAGACTTGAAGGCGGGAATCATCAATGAGCAGTTCTTC	CASSVDLKAGIINEQFF
TRBV5-1	TRBD1	NA	TRBJ2-7	TGCGCCAGCAGCTTGTGGGGGGGACAGGGGGCCAACGAGCAGTACTTC	CASSLWGGQGANEQYF
TRBV5-1	TRBD2	NA	TRBJ2-5	TGCGCCAGCAGCCGGACAGCCCTAGCGGGGTACCAAGAGACCCAGTACTTC	CASSRTALAGYQETQYF
TRBV7-3	NA	NA	TRBJ2-3	TGTGCCAGCAGCTTATTTGAGGGTACAGATACGCAGTATTTT	CASSLFEGTDTQYF
TRBV7-9	NA	NA	TRBJ2-7	TGTGCCAGCAGCTTAGTTGTCGGCGAGCAGTACTTC	CASSLVVGEQYF
TRBV11-3	NA	NA	TRBJ1-1	TGTGCCAGCAGCGTCGTCCAGGGAACTGAAGCTTTCTTT	CASSVVQGTEAFF
TRBV11-2	NA	few	TRBJ2-7	TGTGCCAGCAGCTTAGAAAGGACTGCGTTAGGGCAGTACTTC	CASSLERTALGQYF
TRBV6-1	TRBD2	NA	TRBJ2-3	TGTGCCAGCAGTCTAGCGGGAGGAACGGATACGCAGTATTTT	CASSLAGGTDTQYF
TRBV4-3	NA	few	TRBJ2-5	TGCGCCAGCAGCCAAGAGCGACTAGTGGATGAGACCCAGTACTTC	CASSQERLVDETQYF
TRBV14	TRBD2	few	TRBJ2-5	TGTGCCAGCAGCCGATCCCAAGCGGGAGGACTAGAGACCCAGTACTTC	CASSRSQAGGLETQYF
TRBV7-3	NA	few	TRBJ2-1	TGTGCCAGCAGCTCTAGCTATGAGCAGTTCTTC	CASSSSYEQFF
TRBV2	NA	few	TRBJ2-5	TGTGCCAGCAGTGCCCGACTTTCCCCCCCTCGGGAGACCCAGTACTTC	CASSARLSPPRETQYF
TRBV10-3	TRBD1	NA	TRBJ2-1	TGTGCCATCAGCGAACAGGGGAGTTTCAATGAGCAGTTCTTC	CAISEQGSFNEQFF
TRBV28	TRBD1	few	TRBJ2-7	TGTGCCAGCAGTTACGGACAGGCCAAGGAGCAGTACTTC	CASSYGQAKEQYF
TRBV10-3	TRBD1	NA	TRBJ1-4	TGTGCCATCAGTGAAGGACAGGGCTGGGGTGAAAAACTGTTTTTT	CAISEGQGWGEKLFF
TRBV14	NA	NA	TRBJ2-4	TGTGCCAGCAGCCTAAGACGGAGAGACTTC	CASSLRRRDF
TRBV28	TRBD2	NA	TRBJ2-3	TGTGCCAGCAATTCGTGGGCTAGCGGGAGCACAGATACGCAGTATTTT	CASNSWASGSTDTQYF
TRBV6-1	TRBD2	once	TRBJ2-7	TGTGCCAGCAGACAAAATAGCGGGAGCTACGAGCAGTACTTC	CASRQNSGSYEQYF
TRBV18	TRBD2	once	TRBJ2-2	TGTGCCAGCTCACCAAGCGGGAGTCTCGGCGGGGAGCTGTTTTTT	CASSPSGSLGGELFF
TRBV12-5	NA	NA	TRBJ1-2	TGTGCTAGTGGTTTGGGGGGGCGGACCTATGGCTACACCTTC	CASGLGGRTYGYTF
TRBV20-1	NA	NA	TRBJ2-3	TGCAGTGCATCGACAGATACGCAGTATTTT	CSASTDTQYF
TRBV6-6	NA	NA	TRBJ2-7	TGTGCCAGCAGTCTCGGACAGATCGCCTACGAGCAGTACTTC	CASSLGQIAYEQYF
TRBV2	TRBD2	once	TRBJ2-3	TGTGCCAGCAGTCGGACTAGCGATTTGTATTTT	CASSRTSDLYF
TRBV6-1	NA	NA	TRBJ1-2	TGTGCCAGCAGTGAAGCAGGACAGAACATCTATGGCTACACCTTC	CASSEAGQNIYGYTF
TRBV19	TRBD2	NA	TRBJ2-3	TGTGCCGTGTCGGGAGGGGGGGGAGATACGCAGTATTTT	CAVSGGGGDTQYF
TRBV7-2	TRBD1	NA	TRBJ2-7	TGTGCCAGCAGCACCCGAGGACAGGCAAAAGGCGAGCAGTACTTC	CASSTRGQAKGEQYF
TRBV9	TRBD2	NA	TRBJ2-5	TGTGCCAGCAGCGTGACTAGCGGGAGGGCGGGAGGGCAAGAGACCCAGTACTTC	CASSVTSGRAGGQETQYF
TRBV21-1	NA	NA	TRBJ2-7	TGTGCCAGCAGCAATAGAGTACGCCGGGGTCTGAACTACGAGCAGTACTTC	CASSNRVRRGLNYEQYF
TRBV28	TRBD1	NA	TRBJ2-7	TGTGCCAGCAGTAGGGGGCGGTACGAGCAGTACTTC	CASSRGRYEQYF
TRBV28	NA	NA	TRBJ2-5	TGTGCCAGCAGTTTAATCCAGCAAGAGACCCAGTACTTC	CASSLIQQETQYF
TRBV11-2	NA	NA	TRBJ1-2	TGTGCCAGCAGCTTAGATAGGAAGGGGGACATATGGACCTATGGCTACACCTTC	CASSLDRKGDIWTYGYTF
TRBV2	NA	once	TRBJ1-5	TGTGCCAGCAGTGAAGAGGGTGGGAGGAGTCAGCCCCAGCATTTT	CASSEEGGRSQPQHF
TRBV28	TRBD2	NA	TRBJ2-7	TGTGCCAGCAGTTCACCGGGGGGGCGCTACGAGCAGTACTTC	CASSSPGGRYEQYF
TRBV7-6	NA	NA	TRBJ2-7	TGTGCCAGCAGCTTAATGGTTGGCGGGTACGAGCAGTACTTC	CASSLMVGGYEQYF